This entry lists 18 T cell receptor beta chains sequenced from one sample in a study of blood T cell repertoires in COVID-19. Profiled with immunoSEQ multiplex PCR; TCRdb holds only in-frame clones, not every one. The sample holds fewer than 350,000 clones, 86% seen once. Material for sequencing was peripheral blood. Receptors originate from a woman aged 30 to 39 with COVID-19, enrolled during active disease.

V gene TRBV9 combines with J gene TRBJ1-4, with 7 bases matching TRBD1. This CDR3 has 15 amino acids. The germline V gene encodes CDR1 SGDLS and CDR2 YYNGEE. V shed 4 bases and J 2 bases; nucleotides not matched to a gene: 5. For the CDR3, the DNA is TGTGCCAGCAGCCCATCCAGGGGGACTAATGAAAAACTGTTTTTT. Its translation is CASSPSRGTNEKLFF.

V and J are TRBV10-2 and TRBJ2-3; 7 positions agree with TRBD2. V lost 4 bases, J lost 6 bases, and 13 bases stayed unmatched. In germline, CDR1 is WSHSY, CDR2 SAAADI. The CDR3 consists of 16 residues. The CDR3 spells CASSVYDRVSGDTQYF. CDR3 sequence (DNA): TGCGCCAGCAGTGTTTACGACCGCGTTAGCGGGGATACGCAGTATTTT.

This chain links TRBV3-1 (or the pseudogene TRBV3-2) with TRBJ2-7, with a tentative D call TRBD2 (6 bases). CDR3 length: 15 amino acids. CDR1 LGHDT and CDR2 YNNKEL come from the germline V gene (reference sequence). V gave up 2 bases and J gave up 2 bases, with 13 bases separating them. The CDR3 nucleotides are TGTGCCAGCAGCCAACACCCAGGGACTGCCTACGAGCAGTACTTC. As protein: CASSQHPGTAYEQYF.

Only one count was recorded for this clone. V gene TRBV7-9 combines with J gene TRBJ2-3; weak D call: TRBD1 (6 bases). CDR3 length: 13 amino acids. Trimming left V 3 bases short and J 6 bases short, with 10 bases between. Germline lookup yields CDR1 SEHNR and CDR2 FQNEAQ (reference sequence). The CDR3 spells CASSFGGLDTQYF. In nucleotides, the CDR3 is TGTGCCAGCAGCTTTGGGGGCCTCGATACGCAGTATTTT. Full variable domain (missing parts from reference TRBV7-9 and TRBJ2-3): DTGVSQNPRHKITKRGQNVTFRCDPISEHNRLYWYRQTLGQGPEFLTYFQNEAQLEKSRLLSDRFSAERPKGSFSTLEIQRTEQGDSAMYLCASSFGGLDTQYFGPGTRLTVL.

V is TRBV5-4 and J is TRBJ2-5; 12 bases agree with TRBD2. This CDR3 comprises 17 residues. CDR1 is SGHNT, CDR2 YYREEE, per germline (reference sequence). V shed 3 bases, J shed 4 bases, and the junction held 10 bases outside the gene matches. The CDR3 is CASSYGPSGGAPETQYF. The CDR3 DNA is TGTGCCAGCAGCTATGGCCCTAGCGGGGGGGCTCCAGAGACCCAGTACTTC.

This clone was counted a few times. V is TRBV5-1 and J is TRBJ2-7; possible D gene TRBD2, 6 bases. V gave up 1 base and J gave up 2 bases, with 7 bases separating them. The CDR3 contains 13 residues. CDR1 and CDR2 (germline): SGHRS, YFSETQ. The CDR3 DNA reads TGCGCCAGCAGCTTGTGGGGGGCCTACGAGCAGTACTTC. Protein product: CASSLWGAYEQYF.

The chain couples TRBV18 to TRBJ1-2, with TRBD1 matching over 7 bases. The V and J ends lost 4 bases and 7 bases, in that order; junction bases with no gene match: 12. The CDR3 runs to 15 residues. CDR1 is KGHSH and CDR2 is LQKENI in the germline V gene. CDR3 coding DNA: TGTGCCAGCTCACTCGGGACAGTTGGGGAGAGTGGCTACACCTTC. Translation: CASSLGTVGESGYTF.

The chain joins TRBV4-1 to TRBJ2-5; tentative D call: TRBD2 (5 bases). The CDR3 spans 13 residues. Trimming stripped 1 base from V and 5 bases from J, with 8 bases between. Germline loops: CDR1 MGHRA, CDR2 YSYEKL. Written as DNA, the CDR3 is TGCGCCAGCAGCCAAGGAGGAGGCGAGACCCAGTACTTC. Translated, it gives CASSQGGGETQYF.

The genes are TRBV19 and TRBJ2-7, with a weak D call TRBD2 (6 bases). The germline V gene has CDR1 LNHDA and CDR2 SQIVND (reference sequence). Trimming shortened V by 5 bases and J by 3 bases, and 11 bases separated the two germline ends. This CDR3 region has 13 residues. In DNA, the CDR3 is TGTGCCAGTAGTTTCTCCGGGGGCTACGAGCAGTACTTC. Its translation: CASSFSGGYEQYF.

The V call is TRBV27, the J call TRBJ2-2, with TRBD1 matching 9 bases. Germline V lookup: CDR1 MNHEY, CDR2 SMNVEV (reference sequence). The V segment lost 5 bases and the J segment 2 bases; nucleotides outside the gene matches: 6. The CDR3 totals 16 residues. DNA of the CDR3: TGTGCCAGCAGTCATCGACAGGGGGGCAACACCGGGGAGCTGTTTTTT. This sequence encodes CASSHRQGGNTGELFF.

The chain employs TRBV5-5 and TRBJ1-4; unclear D gene. Trimming shortened V by 4 bases and J by 5 bases, and 9 bases separated the two germline ends. CDR1 SGHKS and CDR2 YYEKEE come from the germline V gene (reference sequence). CDR3 size: 13 residues. Written as DNA, the CDR3 is TGTGCCAGCAGCCCACAGATAAATGAAAAACTGTTTTTT. Translating gives CASSPQINEKLFF.

This chain joins TRBV2 and TRBJ1-4; 9 bases agree with TRBD1. CDR3 length equals 14 residues. Losses at the gene ends were 5 bases for V and 7 bases for J; bases not matched to a gene: 5. Germline V gene data show CDR1 as SNHLY and CDR2 as FYNNEI. CDR3: CASSRQGGGEKLFF. The CDR3, as DNA: TGTGCCAGCAGTCGACAGGGGGGAGGTGAAAAACTGTTTTTT.

This clone was seen a handful of times. The chain couples TRBV5-6 to TRBJ2-7; 9 bases are a match to TRBD1. Germline V gene lookup returns CDR1 SGHDT and CDR2 YYEEEE. V lost 0 bases and J lost 8; bases outside the gene matches: 12. The CDR3 has 16 residues. CDR3 coding DNA: TGTGCCAGCAGCTTGGCGTTGTGGGACAGGGTCTGGCAGCAGTACTTC. It translates to CASSLALWDRVWQQYF.

V usage is TRBV3-1 (or the pseudogene TRBV3-2) and J usage is TRBJ2-1, with a tentative D call TRBD1 (6 bases). Looked up from germline, CDR1 is LGHDT and CDR2 is YNNKEL (reference sequence). The CDR3 loop spans 15 amino acids. Trimming shortened V by 0 bases and J by 15 bases, and 21 bases separated the two germline ends. CDR3 loop: CASSQDSGGLSGAFF. The DNA for the CDR3 is TGTGCCAGCAGCCAAGATAGTGGGGGCCTAAGTGGCGCGTTCTTC.

The chain combines TRBV12-3 or TRBV12-4 with TRBJ2-5, with TRBD2 as a possible D gene (7 bases). The CDR3 extends over 11 amino acids. V shed 3 bases and J shed 13 bases, with 12 bases lying between them. Here the CDR3 reads CASSFGGGRYF. CDR3 DNA: TGTGCCAGCAGTTTTGGGGGGGGGCGGTACTTC.

V and J are TRBV28 and TRBJ2-4; the match to TRBD2 covers 7 bases. Germline V gene sequence: CDR1 MDHEN, CDR2 SYDVKM. V shed 6 bases, J shed 3 bases, and the junction held 8 bases outside the gene matches. This CDR3 comprises 15 residues. The CDR3 nucleotides are TGTGCCAGCAGGGCCGTGGGGGAGGGCAAAAACATTCAGTACTTC. This translates into CASRAVGEGKNIQYF.

The gene calls are TRBV10-2 and TRBJ2-7; TRBD2 matches at 12 bases. Germline CDR1 WSHSY, CDR2 SAAADI. The CDR3 is made up of 14 amino acids. Trimming took 5 bases from V and 4 from J; bases not matched to a gene: 3. CDR3 in DNA: TGCGCCAGCAGTCTTGGGACTAGCGGGTACGAGCAGTACTTC. Translating gives CASSLGTSGYEQYF.

Here the CDR3 reads CSVPGTDTNYGYTF. The DNA for the CDR3 is TGCAGCGTTCCCGGGACAGATACTAACTATGGCTACACCTTC. The chain joins TRBV29-1 to TRBJ1-2; TRBD1 matches at 7 bases. The germline gives CDR1 SQVTM, CDR2 ANQGSEA. V was clipped by 5 bases and J by 0 bases; unmatched bases: 6. The CDR3 extends over 14 amino acids. The full variable domain, with the rest looked up from reference TRBV29-1 and TRBJ1-2, is SAVISQKPSRDICQRGTSLTIQCQVDSQVTMMFWYRQQPGQSLTLIATANQGSEATYESGFVIDKFPISRPNLTFSTLTVSNMSPEDSSIYLCSVPGTDTNYGYTFGSGTRLTVV.